This entry features one T cell receptor beta chain sequence. The data are from a study of blood T cell repertoires in COVID-19. Per the original methods: Amplification from reference gene primers served as the basis for estimated nucleated cell counts. The method was immunoSEQ multiplex PCR; TCRdb's version includes in-frame clones alone and lacks a portion of them. V and J calls and clone size are given by that table; D and trimming were obtained from the DNA. The sample lists around 35,000 clones, 75% to 90% seen once, with 7.3% in the top ten. The CDR3 is 19 residues long. Germline CDR1 reads SNHLY; CDR2 reads FYNNEI. Trimming removed 6 bases from V and 1 base from J; junction bases left unmatched: 13.

The sequenced sample was peripheral blood. V and J are TRBV2 and TRBJ2-5; 14 bases fit TRBD2. The TCR sequence derives from a human donor in a cohort sampled during active COVID-19. This CDR3 reads CASSSTSGRALLFQETQYF. The CDR3 DNA follows: TGTGCCAGCAGCTCGACTAGCGGGAGGGCCCTCCTTTTCCAAGAGACCCAGTACTTC.